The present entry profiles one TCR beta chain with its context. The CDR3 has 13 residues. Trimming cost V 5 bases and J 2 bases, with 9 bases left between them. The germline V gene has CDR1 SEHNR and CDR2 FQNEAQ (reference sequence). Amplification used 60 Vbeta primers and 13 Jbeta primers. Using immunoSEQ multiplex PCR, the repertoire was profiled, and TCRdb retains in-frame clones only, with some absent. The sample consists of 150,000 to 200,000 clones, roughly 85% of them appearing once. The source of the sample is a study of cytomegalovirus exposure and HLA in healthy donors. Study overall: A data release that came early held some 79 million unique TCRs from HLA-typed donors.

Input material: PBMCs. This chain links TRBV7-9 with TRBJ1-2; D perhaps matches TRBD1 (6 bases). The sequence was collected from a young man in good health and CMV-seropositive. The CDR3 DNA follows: TGTGCCAGCAGCCCCCAGGGGAACTATGGCTACACCTTC. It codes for CASSPQGNYGYTF.